The clone carrying this TCR beta chain was found many times. Its antigen is not known. The blood RNA (from unsorted whole blood) was obtained, and germline DNA was also extracted. The sample originates from a study of tumor-infiltrating lymphocytes in primary liver carcinoma. Findings and limits, study-wide: Top-250-clone fractions were significantly higher in tumors than in blood (p = 0.039).

V lost 5 bases, J lost 0 bases, and 8 bases lay in between. Germline V gene sequence: CDR1 SQVTM, CDR2 ANQGSEA. The CDR3 loop spans 13 amino acids. A primer matching the constant region was used to make TCR beta cDNA from approximately 500 ng of total RNA. It was through three nested multiplex PCR rounds of slightly modified ARM-PCR that TCR beta libraries arose. Amplification in the first two PCR rounds was performed using TRBV1-TRBV30 forward primers and a C-beta reverse primer for approximately 10 cycles each. TCRdb used MiXCR to reprocess the multiplex PCR reads, holding one entry per CDR3 protein. The repertoire has some 190,000 distinct CDR3 sequences, about 60% of them found once; the top ten carry 70% to 80%.

The specimen was peripheral blood. This receptor was obtained from a middle-aged man with primary liver carcinoma and hepatitis B virus infection. The rearrangement links TRBV29-1 to TRBJ2-1; D unresolved. CDR3 in DNA: TGCAGCGTTTTAGTATTCTCCTACAATGAGCAGTTCTTC. It encodes CSVLVFSYNEQFF.